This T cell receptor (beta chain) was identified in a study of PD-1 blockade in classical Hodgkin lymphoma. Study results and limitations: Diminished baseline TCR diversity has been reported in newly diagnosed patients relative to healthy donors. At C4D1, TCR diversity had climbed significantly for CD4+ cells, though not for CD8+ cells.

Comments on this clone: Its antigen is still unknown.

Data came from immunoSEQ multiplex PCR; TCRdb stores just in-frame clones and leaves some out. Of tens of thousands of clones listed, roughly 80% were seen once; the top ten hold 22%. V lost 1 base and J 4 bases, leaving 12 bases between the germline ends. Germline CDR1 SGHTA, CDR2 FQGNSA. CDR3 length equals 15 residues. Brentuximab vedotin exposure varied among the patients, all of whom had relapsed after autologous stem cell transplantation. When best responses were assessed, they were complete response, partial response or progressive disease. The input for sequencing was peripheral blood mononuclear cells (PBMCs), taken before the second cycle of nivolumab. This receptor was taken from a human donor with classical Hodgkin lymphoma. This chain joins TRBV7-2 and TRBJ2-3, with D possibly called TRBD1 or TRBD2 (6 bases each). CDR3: CASSLDRGQADTQYF. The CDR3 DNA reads TGTGCCAGCAGCTTAGACCGGGGGCAGGCAGATACGCAGTATTTT.